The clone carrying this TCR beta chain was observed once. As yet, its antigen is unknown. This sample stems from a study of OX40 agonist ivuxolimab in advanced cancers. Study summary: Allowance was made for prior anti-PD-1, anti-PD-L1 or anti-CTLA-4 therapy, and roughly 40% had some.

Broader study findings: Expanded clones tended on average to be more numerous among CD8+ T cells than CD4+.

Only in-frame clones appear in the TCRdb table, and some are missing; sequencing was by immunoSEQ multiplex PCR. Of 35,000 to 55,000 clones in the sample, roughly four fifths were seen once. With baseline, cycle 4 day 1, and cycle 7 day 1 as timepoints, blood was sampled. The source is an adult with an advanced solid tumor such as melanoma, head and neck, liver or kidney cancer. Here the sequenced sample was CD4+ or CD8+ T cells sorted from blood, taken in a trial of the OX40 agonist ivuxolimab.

For the CDR3, the DNA is TGTGCCAGCAGCTTGGACAGCCACTCTGGAAACACCATATATTTT. Its protein product is CASSLDSHSGNTIYF. The rearrangement uses TRBV5-6 and TRBJ1-3; D unclear. V dropped 0 bases and J dropped 0 bases, with 7 bases sitting between them. Germline loops: CDR1 SGHDT, CDR2 YYEEEE. The CDR3 loop spans 15 amino acids.